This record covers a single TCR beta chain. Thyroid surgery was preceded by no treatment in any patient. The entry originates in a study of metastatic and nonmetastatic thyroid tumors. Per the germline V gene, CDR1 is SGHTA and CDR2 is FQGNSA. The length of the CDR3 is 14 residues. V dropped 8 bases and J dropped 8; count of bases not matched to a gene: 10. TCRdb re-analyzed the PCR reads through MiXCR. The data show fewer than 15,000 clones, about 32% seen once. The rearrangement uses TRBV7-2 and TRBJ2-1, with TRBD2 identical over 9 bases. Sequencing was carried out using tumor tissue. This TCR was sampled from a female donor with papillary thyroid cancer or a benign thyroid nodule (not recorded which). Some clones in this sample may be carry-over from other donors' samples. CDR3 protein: CASGVSGGRYEQFF. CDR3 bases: TGTGCCAGCGGTGTAAGCGGGGGGCGGTATGAGCAGTTCTTC.